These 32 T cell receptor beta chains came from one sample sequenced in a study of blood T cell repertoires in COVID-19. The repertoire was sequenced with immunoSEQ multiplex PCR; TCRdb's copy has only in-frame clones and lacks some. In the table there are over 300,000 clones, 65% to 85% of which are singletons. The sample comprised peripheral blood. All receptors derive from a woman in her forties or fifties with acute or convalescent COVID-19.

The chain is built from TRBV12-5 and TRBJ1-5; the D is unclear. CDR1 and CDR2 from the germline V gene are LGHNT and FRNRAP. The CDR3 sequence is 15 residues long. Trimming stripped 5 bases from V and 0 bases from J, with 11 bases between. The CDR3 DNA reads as TGTGCTAGTGGTCCCGGCGGGAGTAGCAATCAGCCCCAGCATTTT. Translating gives CASGPGGSSNQPQHF.

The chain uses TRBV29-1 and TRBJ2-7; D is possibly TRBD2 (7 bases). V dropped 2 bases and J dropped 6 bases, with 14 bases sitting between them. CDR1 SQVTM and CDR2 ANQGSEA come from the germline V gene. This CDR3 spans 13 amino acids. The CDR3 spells CSVERGEGGEQYF. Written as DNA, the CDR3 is TGCAGCGTTGAAAGAGGGGAGGGGGGCGAGCAGTACTTC.

The CDR3 reads CASSDSLRSDTQYF. The CDR3 bases are TGTGCCAGCAGTGACAGTCTACGGTCAGATACGCAGTATTTT. V usage is TRBV6-4 and J usage is TRBJ2-3, with D unclear. The CDR3 runs to 14 residues. Germline CDR1 reads MRHNA; CDR2 reads SNTAGT. With 2 bases removed from V and 4 bases from J, the gap between germline ends came to 10 bases.

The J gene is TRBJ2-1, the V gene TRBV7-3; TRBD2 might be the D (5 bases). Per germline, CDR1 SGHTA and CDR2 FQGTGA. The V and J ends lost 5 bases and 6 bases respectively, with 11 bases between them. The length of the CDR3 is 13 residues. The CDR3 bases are TGTGCCAGCAGCCGACTACTAGGCAATGAGCAGTTCTTC. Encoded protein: CASSRLLGNEQFF.

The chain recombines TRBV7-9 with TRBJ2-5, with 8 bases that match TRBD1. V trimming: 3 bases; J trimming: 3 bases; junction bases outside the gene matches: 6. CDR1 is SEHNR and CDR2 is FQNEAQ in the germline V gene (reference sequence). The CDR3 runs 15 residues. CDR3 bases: TGTGCCAGCAGCTTCTACGACAGGGGTGAAGAGACCCAGTACTTC. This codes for CASSFYDRGEETQYF.

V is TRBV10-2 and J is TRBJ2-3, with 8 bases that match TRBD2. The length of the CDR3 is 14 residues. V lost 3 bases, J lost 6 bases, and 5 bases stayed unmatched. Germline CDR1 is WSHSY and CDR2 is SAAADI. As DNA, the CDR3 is TGCGCCAGCAGTGAACGGGGGGGTTGGGATACGCAGTATTTT. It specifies CASSERGGWDTQYF.

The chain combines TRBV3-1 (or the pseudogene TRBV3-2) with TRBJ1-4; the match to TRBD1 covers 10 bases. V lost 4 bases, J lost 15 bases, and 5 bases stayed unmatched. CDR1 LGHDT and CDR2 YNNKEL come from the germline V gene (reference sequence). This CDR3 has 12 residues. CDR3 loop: CASSLRDRGLFF. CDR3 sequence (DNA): TGTGCCAGCAGCCTCCGGGACAGGGGTTTGTTTTTT.

The CDR3 spells CASGRQGSNNSPLHF. The DNA of the CDR3 is TGTGCCAGTGGTCGACAGGGGTCGAATAATTCACCCCTCCACTTT. The J gene is TRBJ1-6, the V gene TRBV19, with TRBD1 matching over 8 bases. The CDR3 has 15 residues. From germline, CDR1 is LNHDA and CDR2 SQIVND (reference sequence). J lost 5 bases, V lost 8 bases, and 8 bases had no gene match.

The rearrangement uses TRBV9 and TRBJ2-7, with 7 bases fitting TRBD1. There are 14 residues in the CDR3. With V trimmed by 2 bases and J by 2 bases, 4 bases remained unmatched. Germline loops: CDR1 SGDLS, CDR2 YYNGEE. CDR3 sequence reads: CASSVRQGAYEQYF. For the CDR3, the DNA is TGTGCCAGCAGCGTCCGTCAGGGGGCCTACGAGCAGTACTTC. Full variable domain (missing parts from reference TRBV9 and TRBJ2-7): DSGVTQTPKHLITATGQRVTLRCSPRSGDLSVYWYQQSLDQGLQFLIQYYNGEERAKGNILERFSAQQFPDLHSELNLSSLELGDSALYFCASSVRQGAYEQYFGPGTRLTVT.

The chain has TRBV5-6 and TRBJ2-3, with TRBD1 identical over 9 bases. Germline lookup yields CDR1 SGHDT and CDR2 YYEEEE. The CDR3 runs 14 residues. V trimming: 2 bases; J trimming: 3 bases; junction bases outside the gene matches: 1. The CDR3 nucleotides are TGTGCCAGCAGCTTCGGGACAGGGACAGATACGCAGTATTTT. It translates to CASSFGTGTDTQYF.

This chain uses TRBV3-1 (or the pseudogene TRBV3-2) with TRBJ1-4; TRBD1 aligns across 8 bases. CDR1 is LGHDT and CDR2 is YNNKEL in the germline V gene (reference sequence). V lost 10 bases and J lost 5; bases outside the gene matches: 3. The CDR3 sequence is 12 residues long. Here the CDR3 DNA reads TGTGCCACCCGACAGGGGAATGAAAAACTGTTTTTT. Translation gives CATRQGNEKLFF.

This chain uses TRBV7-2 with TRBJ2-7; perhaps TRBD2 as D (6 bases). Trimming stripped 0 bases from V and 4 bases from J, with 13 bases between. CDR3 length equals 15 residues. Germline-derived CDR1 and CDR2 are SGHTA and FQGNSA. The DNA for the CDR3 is TGTGCCAGCAGCTTAGCGACGGATAGCGGTTACGAGCAGTACTTC. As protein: CASSLATDSGYEQYF. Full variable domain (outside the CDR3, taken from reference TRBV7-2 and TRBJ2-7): GAGVSQSPSNKVTEKGKDVELRCDPISGHTALYWYRQSLGQGLEFLIYFQGNSAPDKSGLPSDRFSAERTGGSVSTLTIQRTQQEDSAVYLCASSLATDSGYEQYFGPGTRLTVT.

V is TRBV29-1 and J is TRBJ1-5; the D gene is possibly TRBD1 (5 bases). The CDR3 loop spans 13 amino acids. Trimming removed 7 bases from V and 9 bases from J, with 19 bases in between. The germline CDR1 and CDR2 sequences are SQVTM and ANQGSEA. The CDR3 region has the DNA TGCAGCGCCCGGAGGGCCAGGGATTCGCCCCAGCATTTT. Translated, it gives CSARRARDSPQHF.

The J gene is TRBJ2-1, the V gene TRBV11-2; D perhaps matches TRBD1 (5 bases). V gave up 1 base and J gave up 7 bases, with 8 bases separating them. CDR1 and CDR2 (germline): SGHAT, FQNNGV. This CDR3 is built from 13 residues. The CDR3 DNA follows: TGTGCCAGCAGCTTAGCAGGGAATAATGAGCAGTTCTTC. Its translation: CASSLAGNNEQFF.

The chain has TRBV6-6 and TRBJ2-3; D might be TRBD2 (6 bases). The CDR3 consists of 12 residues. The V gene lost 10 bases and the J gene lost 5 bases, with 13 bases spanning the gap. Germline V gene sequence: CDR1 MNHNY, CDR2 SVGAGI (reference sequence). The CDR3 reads CATRRGGDTQYF. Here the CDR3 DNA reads TGTGCCACCCGGAGGGGTGGAGATACGCAGTATTTT.

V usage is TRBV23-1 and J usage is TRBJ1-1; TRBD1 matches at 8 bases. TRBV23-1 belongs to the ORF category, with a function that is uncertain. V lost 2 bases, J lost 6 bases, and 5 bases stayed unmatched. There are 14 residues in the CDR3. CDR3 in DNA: TGCGCCAGCAGTCAACAGGGGGCAATCCCTGAAGCTTTCTTT. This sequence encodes CASSQQGAIPEAFF.

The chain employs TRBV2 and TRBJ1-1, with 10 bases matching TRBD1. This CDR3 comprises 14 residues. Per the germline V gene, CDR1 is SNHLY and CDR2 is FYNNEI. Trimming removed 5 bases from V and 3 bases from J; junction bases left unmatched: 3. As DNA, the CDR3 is TGTGCCAGCAGTCAGACAGGGGGCGACACTGAAGCTTTCTTT. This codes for CASSQTGGDTEAFF.

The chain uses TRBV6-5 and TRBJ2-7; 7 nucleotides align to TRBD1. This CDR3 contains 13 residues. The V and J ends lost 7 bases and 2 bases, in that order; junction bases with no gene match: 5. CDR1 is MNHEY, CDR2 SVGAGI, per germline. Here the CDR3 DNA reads TGTGCCAGCACTCGACAGGGTCCCTACGAGCAGTACTTC. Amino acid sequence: CASTRQGPYEQYF.

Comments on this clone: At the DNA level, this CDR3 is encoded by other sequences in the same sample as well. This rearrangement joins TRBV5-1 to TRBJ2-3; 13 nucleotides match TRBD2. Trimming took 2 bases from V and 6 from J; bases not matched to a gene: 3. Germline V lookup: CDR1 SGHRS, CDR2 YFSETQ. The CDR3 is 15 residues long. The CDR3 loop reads CASSLGLAGADTQYF. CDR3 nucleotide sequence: TGCGCCAGCAGCTTAGGACTAGCGGGAGCGGATACGCAGTATTTT.

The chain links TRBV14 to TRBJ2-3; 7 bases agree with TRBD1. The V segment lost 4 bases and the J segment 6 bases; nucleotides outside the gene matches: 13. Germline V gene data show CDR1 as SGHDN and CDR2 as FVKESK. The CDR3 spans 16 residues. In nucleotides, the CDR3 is TGTGCCAGCAGCCCACAGGGGTTGGTGGCTGGCGATACGCAGTATTTT. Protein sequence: CASSPQGLVAGDTQYF.

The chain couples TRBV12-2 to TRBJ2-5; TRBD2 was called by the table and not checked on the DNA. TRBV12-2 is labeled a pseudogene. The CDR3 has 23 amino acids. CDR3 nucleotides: TGTGCAAGTCGCTTAGAGGGAGACCGTATGAGGGAGGGAGGAATAGCGGGGGAAGAGACCCAGTACTTC. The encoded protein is CASRLEGDRMREGGIAGEETQYF.

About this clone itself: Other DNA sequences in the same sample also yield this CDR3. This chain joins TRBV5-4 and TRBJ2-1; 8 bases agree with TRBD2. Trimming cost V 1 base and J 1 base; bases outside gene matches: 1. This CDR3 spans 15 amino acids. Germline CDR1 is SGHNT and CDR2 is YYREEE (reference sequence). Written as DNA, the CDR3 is TGTGCCAGCAGCTTGAGCGGGAGTTCCTACAATGAGCAGTTCTTC. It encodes CASSLSGSSYNEQFF.

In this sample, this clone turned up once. CDR3 loop: CALAGGLGNQPQHF. CDR3 nucleotides: TGTGCCCTGGCAGGGGGATTAGGAAATCAGCCCCAGCATTTT. The V gene is TRBV30, the J gene TRBJ1-5, with TRBD1 matching 7 bases. CDR3 length: 14 residues. Germline V gene sequence: CDR1 GTSNPN, CDR2 SVGIG (reference sequence). J gave up 4 bases and V 8 bases, and 11 bases lay outside the gene matches.

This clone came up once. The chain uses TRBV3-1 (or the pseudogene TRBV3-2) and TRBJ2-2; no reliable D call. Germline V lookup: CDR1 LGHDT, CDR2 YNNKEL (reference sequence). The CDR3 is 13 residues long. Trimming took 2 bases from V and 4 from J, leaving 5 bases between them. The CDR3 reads CASSQSSTGELFF. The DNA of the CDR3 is TGTGCCAGCAGCCAATCTAGCACCGGGGAGCTGTTTTTT.

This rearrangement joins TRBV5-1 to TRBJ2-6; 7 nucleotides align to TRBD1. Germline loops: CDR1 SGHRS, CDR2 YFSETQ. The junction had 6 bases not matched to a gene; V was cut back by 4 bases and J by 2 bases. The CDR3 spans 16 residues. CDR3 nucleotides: TGCGCCAGCAGCACTTCGACAGGGACTGGGGCCAACGTCCTGACTTTC. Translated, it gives CASSTSTGTGANVLTF.

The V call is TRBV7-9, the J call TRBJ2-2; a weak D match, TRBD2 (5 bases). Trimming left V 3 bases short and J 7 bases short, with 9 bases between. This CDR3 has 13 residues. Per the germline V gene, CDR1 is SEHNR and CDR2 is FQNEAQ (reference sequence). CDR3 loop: CASSLRVVGELFF. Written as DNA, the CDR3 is TGTGCCAGCAGCTTGAGGGTGGTCGGGGAGCTGTTTTTT. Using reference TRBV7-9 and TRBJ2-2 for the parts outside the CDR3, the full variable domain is DTGVSQNPRHKITKRGQNVTFRCDPISEHNRLYWYRQTLGQGPEFLTYFQNEAQLEKSRLLSDRFSAERPKGSFSTLEIQRTEQGDSAMYLCASSLRVVGELFFGEGSRLTVL.

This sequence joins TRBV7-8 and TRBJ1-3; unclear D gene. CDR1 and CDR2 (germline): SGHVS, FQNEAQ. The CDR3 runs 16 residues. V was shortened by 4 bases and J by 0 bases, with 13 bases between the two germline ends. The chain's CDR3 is CASSSTTGNSGNTIYF. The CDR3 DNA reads TGTGCCAGCAGCTCGACGACGGGAAACTCTGGAAACACCATATATTTT.

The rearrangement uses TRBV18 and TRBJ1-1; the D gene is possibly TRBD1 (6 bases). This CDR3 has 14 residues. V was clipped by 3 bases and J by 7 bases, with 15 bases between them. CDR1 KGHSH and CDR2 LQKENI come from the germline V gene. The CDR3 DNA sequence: TGTGCCAGCTCACCGGAACAGGGTATCGATGAAGCTTTCTTT. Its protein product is CASSPEQGIDEAFF.

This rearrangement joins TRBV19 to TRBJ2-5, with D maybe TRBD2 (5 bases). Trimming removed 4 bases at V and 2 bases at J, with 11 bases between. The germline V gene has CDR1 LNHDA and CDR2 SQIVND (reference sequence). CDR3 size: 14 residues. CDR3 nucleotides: TGTGCCAGTAGTACATCCGGGATTCAAGAGACCCAGTACTTC. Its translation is CASSTSGIQETQYF. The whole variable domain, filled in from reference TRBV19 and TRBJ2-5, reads DGGITQSPKYLFRKEGQNVTLSCEQNLNHDAMYWYRQDPGQGLRLIYYSQIVNDFQKGDIAEGYSVSREKKESFPLTVTSAQKNPTAFYLCASSTSGIQETQYFGPGTRLLVL.

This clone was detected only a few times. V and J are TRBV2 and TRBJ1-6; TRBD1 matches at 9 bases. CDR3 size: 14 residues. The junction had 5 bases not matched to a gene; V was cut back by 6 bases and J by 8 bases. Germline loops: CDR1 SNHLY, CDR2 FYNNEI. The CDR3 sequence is CASSRDRADSPLHF. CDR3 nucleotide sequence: TGTGCCAGCAGCCGGGACAGGGCGGATTCACCCCTCCACTTT.

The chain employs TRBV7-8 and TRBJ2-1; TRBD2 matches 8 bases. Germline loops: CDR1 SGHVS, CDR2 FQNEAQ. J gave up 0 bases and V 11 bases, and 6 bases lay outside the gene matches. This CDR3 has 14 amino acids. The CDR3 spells CAGSGGSSYNEQFF. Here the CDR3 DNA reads TGTGCCGGCTCGGGGGGGAGCTCCTACAATGAGCAGTTCTTC.

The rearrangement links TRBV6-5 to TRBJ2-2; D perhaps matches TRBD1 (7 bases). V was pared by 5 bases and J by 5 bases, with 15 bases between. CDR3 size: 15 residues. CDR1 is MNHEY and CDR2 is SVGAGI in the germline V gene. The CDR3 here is CASSPTQGRTGELFF. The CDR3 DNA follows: TGTGCCAGCAGTCCGACACAGGGGAGGACCGGGGAGCTGTTTTTT.